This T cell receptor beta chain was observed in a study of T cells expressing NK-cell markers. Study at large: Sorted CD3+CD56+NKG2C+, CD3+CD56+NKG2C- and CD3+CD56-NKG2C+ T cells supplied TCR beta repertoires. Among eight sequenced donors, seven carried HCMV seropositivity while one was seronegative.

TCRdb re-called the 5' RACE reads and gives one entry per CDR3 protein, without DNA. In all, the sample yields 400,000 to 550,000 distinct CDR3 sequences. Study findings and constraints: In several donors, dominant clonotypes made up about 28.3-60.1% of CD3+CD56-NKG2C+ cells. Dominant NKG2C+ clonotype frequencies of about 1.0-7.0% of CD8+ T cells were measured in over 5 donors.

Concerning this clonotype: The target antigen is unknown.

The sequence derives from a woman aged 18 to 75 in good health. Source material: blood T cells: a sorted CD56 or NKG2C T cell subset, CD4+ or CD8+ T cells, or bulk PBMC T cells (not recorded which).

CDR3 in amino acids: CAWSDGGNPDTQYF. The gene calls are TRBV30 and TRBJ2-3; the TCRdb call, TRBD2, lacks DNA for checking. The CDR3 contains 14 residues. Germline CDR1 is GTSNPN and CDR2 is SVGIG (reference sequence).